This TCR beta chain was found in a study of cytomegalovirus exposure and HLA in healthy donors. Germline loops: CDR1 SQVTM, CDR2 ANQGSEA. Trimming shortened V by 1 base and J by 4 bases, and 13 bases separated the two germline ends. This CDR3 has 14 amino acids. The PCR employed 60 Vbeta primers together with 13 Jbeta primers. Data came from immunoSEQ multiplex PCR; TCRdb stores just in-frame clones and leaves some out. The profile shows about 130,000 clones, 84% of them singletons. This clone was found a few times. Sequencing input: PBMCs. V usage is TRBV29-1 and J usage is TRBJ1-2, with a possible D match to TRBD1 (5 bases). The TCR originated in a woman aged 18 to 35 in good health and CMV-seropositive. The CDR3 DNA is TGCAGCGTTGAAGCCCCCAGGGTAGGCTATGGCTACACCTTC. It specifies CSVEAPRVGYGYTF.